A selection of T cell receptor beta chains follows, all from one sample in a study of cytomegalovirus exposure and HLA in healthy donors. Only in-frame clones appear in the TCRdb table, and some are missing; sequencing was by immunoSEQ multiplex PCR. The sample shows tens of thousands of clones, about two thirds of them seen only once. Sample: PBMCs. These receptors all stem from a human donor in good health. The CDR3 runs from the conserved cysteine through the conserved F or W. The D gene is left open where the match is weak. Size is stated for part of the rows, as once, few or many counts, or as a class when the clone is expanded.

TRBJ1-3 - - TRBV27 CASIGGNTIYF TGTGCCAGCATCGGTGGAAACACCATATATTTT
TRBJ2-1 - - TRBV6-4 CASSAPGQIQFF TGTGCCAGCAGTGCCCCAGGACAGATACAGTTCTTC
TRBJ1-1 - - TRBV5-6 CASSSLRKGNTEAFF TGTGCCAGCAGCTCCTTGCGGAAAGGGAACACTGAAGCTTTCTTT
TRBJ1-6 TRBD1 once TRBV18 CASSPRQGDHSPLHF TGTGCCAGCTCACCACGTCAGGGGGACCATTCACCCCTCCACTTT
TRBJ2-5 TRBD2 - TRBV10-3 CAIRPSSGGGSPETQYF TGTGCCATCAGACCCTCTAGCGGGGGGGGGTCTCCAGAGACCCAGTACTTC
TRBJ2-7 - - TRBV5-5 CASSFRGSDEQYF TGTGCCAGCAGCTTCCGGGGATCGGACGAGCAGTACTTC
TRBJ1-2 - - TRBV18 CASSPPSRGGYGYTF TGTGCCAGCTCACCACCGTCGAGGGGGGGATATGGCTACACCTTC
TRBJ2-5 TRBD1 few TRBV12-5 CASGLARDRGLSIGETQYF TGTGCTAGTGGTTTGGCACGGGACAGGGGGCTGTCAATAGGAGAGACCCAGTACTTC
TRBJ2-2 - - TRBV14 CASSQALAVGELFF TGTGCCAGCAGCCAAGCCCTAGCAGTCGGGGAGCTGTTTTTT
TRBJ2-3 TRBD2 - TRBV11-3 CASRGGNTDTQYF TGTGCCAGCCGCGGGGGGAACACAGATACGCAGTATTTT
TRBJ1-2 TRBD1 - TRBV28 CASSESGTGDYGYTF TGTGCCAGCAGTGAATCCGGGACAGGGGACTATGGCTACACCTTC
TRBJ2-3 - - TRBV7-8 CASSFGPSTDTQYF TGTGCCAGCAGCTTTGGCCCTAGCACAGATACGCAGTATTTT
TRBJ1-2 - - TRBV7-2 CASSLDSHYGYTF TGTGCCAGCAGCTTAGACAGCCACTATGGCTACACCTTC
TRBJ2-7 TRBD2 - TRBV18 CASSPVGGVRAYEQYF TGTGCCAGCTCACCCGTCGGGGGGGTTCGGGCCTACGAGCAGTACTTC
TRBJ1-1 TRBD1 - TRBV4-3 CASSPNRGREAFF TGCGCCAGCAGCCCGAACAGGGGCCGGGAAGCTTTCTTT
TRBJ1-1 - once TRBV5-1 CASSLGTGNTEAFF TGCGCCAGCAGCTTGGGTACAGGGAACACTGAAGCTTTCTTT
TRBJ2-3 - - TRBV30 CALRAPSDTQYF TGTGCCCTGCGGGCCCCCTCAGATACGCAGTATTTT
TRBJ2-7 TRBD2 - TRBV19 CASSIRGGTYEQYF TGTGCCAGTAGTATACGGGGGGGCACCTACGAGCAGTACTTC
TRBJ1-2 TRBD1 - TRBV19 CASSSFQGDYGYTF TGTGCCAGTAGTTCGTTTCAGGGGGACTATGGCTACACCTTC
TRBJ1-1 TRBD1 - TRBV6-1 CASSVRPPGQGAGTEAFF TGTGCCAGCAGTGTACGGCCCCCGGGACAGGGTGCGGGCACTGAAGCTTTCTTT
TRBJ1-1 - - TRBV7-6 CASSLGSGVDTEAFF TGTGCCAGCAGCTTAGGGTCAGGGGTGGACACTGAAGCTTTCTTT
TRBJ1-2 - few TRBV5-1 CASSLEQGRVYGYTF TGCGCCAGCAGCTTGGAACAGGGTAGAGTCTATGGCTACACCTTC
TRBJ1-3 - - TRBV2 CASTRLNSGNTIYF TGTGCCAGCACCCGACTTAACTCTGGAAACACCATATATTTT
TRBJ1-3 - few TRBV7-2 CASSLGATGPAGNTIYF TGTGCCAGCAGCTTAGGGGCAACAGGGCCAGCTGGAAACACCATATATTTT
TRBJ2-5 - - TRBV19 CASSRIGLYQETQYF TGTGCCAGTAGTAGGATTGGACTATACCAAGAGACCCAGTACTTC
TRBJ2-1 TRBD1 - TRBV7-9 CASSGLPGQGYNEQFF TGTGCCAGCAGCGGATTACCGGGACAGGGCTACAATGAGCAGTTCTTC
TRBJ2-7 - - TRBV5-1 CASSIEGGYREQYF TGCGCCAGCAGCATCGAGGGTGGCTATCGGGAGCAGTACTTC
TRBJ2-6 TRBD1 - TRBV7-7 CASSPGTGDSGANVLTF TGTGCTAGCAGCCCCGGGACAGGAGACTCTGGGGCCAACGTCCTGACTTTC
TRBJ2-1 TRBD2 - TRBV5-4 CASSPGLAGGDFF TGTGCCAGCAGCCCGGGACTAGCGGGGGGAGATTTCTTC
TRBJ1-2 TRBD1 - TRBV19 CASSPTGTVFYGYTF TGTGCCAGTAGTCCAACCGGGACAGTTTTTTATGGCTACACCTTC
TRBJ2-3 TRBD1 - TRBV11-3 CASSSPHHRGGRATDTQYF TGTGCCAGCAGCTCCCCGCACCATCGAGGGGGCAGGGCCACAGATACGCAGTATTTT
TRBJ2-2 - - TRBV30 CAWSLVRRTPNTGELFF TGTGCCTGGAGTCTAGTTAGACGGACTCCGAACACCGGGGAGCTGTTTTTT
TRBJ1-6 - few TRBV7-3 CASSLTGANSPLHF TGTGCCAGCAGCTTAACGGGGGCCAATTCACCCCTCCACTTT
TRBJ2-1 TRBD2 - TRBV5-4 CASSLVWQAGSHEQFF TGTGCCAGCAGCTTGGTTTGGCAAGCGGGGTCCCATGAGCAGTTCTTC
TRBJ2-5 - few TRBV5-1 CASSPLWRGDQETQYF TGCGCCAGCAGCCCTCTCTGGCGGGGAGACCAAGAGACCCAGTACTTC
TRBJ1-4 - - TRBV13 CASSPPSRANEKLFF TGTGCCAGCAGCCCACCCTCTCGGGCTAATGAAAAACTGTTTTTT
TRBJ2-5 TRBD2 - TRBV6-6 CASRPTSGGQETQYF TGTGCCAGCAGGCCCACTAGCGGGGGACAAGAGACCCAGTACTTC
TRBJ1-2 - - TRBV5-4 CASSLDALEDGYTF TGTGCCAGCAGCTTGGATGCATTGGAGGATGGCTACACCTTC
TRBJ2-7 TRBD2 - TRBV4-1 CASSPMGVLTTLAGTSYEQYF TGCGCCAGCAGCCCGATGGGCGTGCTAACCACTCTAGCGGGGACTTCCTACGAGCAGTACTTC
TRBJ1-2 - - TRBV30 CAWSPSTVYGYTF TGTGCCTGGAGCCCGTCGACAGTGTATGGCTACACCTTC
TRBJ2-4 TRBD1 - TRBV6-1 CASSDRGMAKNIQYF TGTGCCAGCAGCGACAGGGGGATGGCCAAAAACATTCAGTACTTC